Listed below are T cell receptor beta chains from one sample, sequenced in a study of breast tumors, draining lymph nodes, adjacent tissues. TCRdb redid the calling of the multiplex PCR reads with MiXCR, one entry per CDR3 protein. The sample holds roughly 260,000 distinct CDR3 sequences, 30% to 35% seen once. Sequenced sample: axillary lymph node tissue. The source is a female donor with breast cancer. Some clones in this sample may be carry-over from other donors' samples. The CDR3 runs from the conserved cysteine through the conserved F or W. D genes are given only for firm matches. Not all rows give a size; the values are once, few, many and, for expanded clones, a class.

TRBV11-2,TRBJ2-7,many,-,CASSLTGTHEQYF,TGTGCCAGCAGCTTGACAGGGACTCACGAGCAGTACTTC
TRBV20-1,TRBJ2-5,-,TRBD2,CSASPPTSGQETQYF,TGCAGTGCTAGCCCCCCTACTAGCGGGCAAGAGACCCAGTACTTC
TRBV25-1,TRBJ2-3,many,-,CATRTNLGTDTQYF,TGTGCCACCAGGACTAATTTAGGCACAGATACGCAGTATTTT
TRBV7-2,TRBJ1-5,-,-,CASSSQSILNQPQHF,TGTGCCAGCAGCTCCCAGAGTATCCTCAATCAGCCCCAGCATTTT
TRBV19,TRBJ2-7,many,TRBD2,CASRRTSRGSYEQYF,TGTGCCAGTAGGCGGACTAGCCGGGGATCCTACGAGCAGTACTTC
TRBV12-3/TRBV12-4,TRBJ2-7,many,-,CASSFSLRQYF,TGTGCCAGCAGTTTCTCCCTCCGGCAGTACTTC
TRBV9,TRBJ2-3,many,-,CASSSSGLTSTDTQYF,TGTGCCAGCAGCTCCTCGGGACTGACTAGCACAGATACGCAGTATTTT
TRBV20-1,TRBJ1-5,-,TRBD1,CSARDGTDSNQPQHF,TGCAGTGCTAGAGACGGGACAGATAGCAATCAGCCCCAGCATTTT
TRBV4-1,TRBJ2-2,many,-,CASSQGWGGLGELFF,TGCGCCAGCAGCCAAGGATGGGGGGGCCTCGGGGAGCTGTTTTTT
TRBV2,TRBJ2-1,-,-,CASSDSRSYNEQFF,TGTGCCAGCAGTGATTCAAGGTCCTACAATGAGCAGTTCTTC
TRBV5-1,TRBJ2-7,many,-,CASSLFRAYEQYF,TGCGCCAGCAGCTTGTTTAGGGCCTACGAGCAGTACTTC
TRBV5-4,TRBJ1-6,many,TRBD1,CASSQGQGSDSPLHF,TGTGCCAGCAGCCAGGGACAGGGAAGCGATTCACCCCTCCACTTT
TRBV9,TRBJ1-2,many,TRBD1,CASSVGDRGRGYTF,TGTGCCAGCAGCGTAGGAGACAGGGGGCGCGGCTACACCTTC
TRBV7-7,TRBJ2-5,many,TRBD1,CASSLEAGGQETQYF,TGTGCTAGCAGCTTAGAGGCAGGGGGCCAAGAGACCCAGTACTTC
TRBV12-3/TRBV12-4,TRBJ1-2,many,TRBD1,CASRPHGDRELNYGYTF,TGTGCCAGCAGACCCCATGGGGACAGGGAACTTAACTATGGCTACACCTTC
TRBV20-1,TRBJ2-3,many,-,CSAEGDTQYF,TGCAGTGCTGAGGGAGATACGCAGTATTTT
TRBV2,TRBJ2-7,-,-,CASSEERGAYEQYF,TGTGCCAGCAGTGAAGAGAGGGGGGCTTACGAGCAGTACTTC
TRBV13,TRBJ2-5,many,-,CASSPPSKTQYF,TGTGCCAGCAGCCCCCCTTCCAAAACCCAGTACTTC
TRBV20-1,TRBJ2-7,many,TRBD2,CSARLAGDGEQYF,TGCAGTGCTAGACTAGCGGGAGACGGGGAGCAGTACTTC
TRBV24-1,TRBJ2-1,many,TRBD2,CATSDLPSGRAEQFF,TGTGCCACCAGTGATTTGCCTAGCGGGAGGGCTGAGCAGTTCTTC
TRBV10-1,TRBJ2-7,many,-,CASSESGGRLSEQYF,TGCGCCAGCAGTGAGTCGGGGGGGCGCTTGTCCGAGCAGTACTTC
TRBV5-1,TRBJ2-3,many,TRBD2,CASSLASGSVTDTQYF,TGCGCCAGCAGCTTGGCTAGCGGGAGTGTCACAGATACGCAGTATTTT
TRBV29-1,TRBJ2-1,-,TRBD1,CSVETVQGATNEQFF,TGCAGCGTTGAAACTGTACAGGGGGCCACCAATGAGCAGTTCTTC
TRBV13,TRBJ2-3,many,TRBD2,CASSLAPGLVVYTDTQYF,TGTGCCAGCAGCTTAGCCCCGGGACTAGTGGTTTACACAGATACGCAGTATTTT
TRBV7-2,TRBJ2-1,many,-,CASSSVPAPSYNEQFF,TGTGCCAGCAGCTCCGTCCCGGCCCCCTCCTACAATGAGCAGTTCTTC
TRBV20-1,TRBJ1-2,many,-,CSASHPVQYGYTF,TGCAGTGCTAGTCACCCGGTCCAGTATGGCTACACCTTC
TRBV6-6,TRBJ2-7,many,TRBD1,CASSDPRTGSRSEQYF,TGTGCCAGCAGTGACCCCCGGACAGGGTCGAGGAGCGAGCAGTACTTC